This T cell receptor (beta chain) was documented in a study of memory CD4+ T cells and cytomegalovirus serostatus. Study overall: This sample comes from healthy Belgian adults, roughly nine CMV seropositive, approximately 25 seronegative.

The data were produced by immunoSEQ multiplex PCR, yet TCRdb's version contains in-frame clones alone and is incomplete. The sample records around 50,000 clones, around 70% being singletons. Single viable CD3+CD4+CD8-CD45RO+ cells were sorted as the memory CD4+ T cells. Serostatus was set by detecting CMV pp150, pp28, p38, p52 IgG. This CDR3 region has 17 residues. With V trimmed by 3 bases and J by 1 base, 8 bases remained unmatched. Germline loops: CDR1 SNHLY, CDR2 FYNNEI. The source is an adult in good health and CMV-seropositive. This chain joins TRBV2 and TRBJ2-5; 10 bases align to TRBD2. The sample consisted of memory CD4+ T cells from blood. The CDR3 DNA reads TGTGCCAGCAGTGATTGGGGAAGCGGGGGGGCCCAAGAGACCCAGTACTTC. Amino acid sequence: CASSDWGSGGAQETQYF.